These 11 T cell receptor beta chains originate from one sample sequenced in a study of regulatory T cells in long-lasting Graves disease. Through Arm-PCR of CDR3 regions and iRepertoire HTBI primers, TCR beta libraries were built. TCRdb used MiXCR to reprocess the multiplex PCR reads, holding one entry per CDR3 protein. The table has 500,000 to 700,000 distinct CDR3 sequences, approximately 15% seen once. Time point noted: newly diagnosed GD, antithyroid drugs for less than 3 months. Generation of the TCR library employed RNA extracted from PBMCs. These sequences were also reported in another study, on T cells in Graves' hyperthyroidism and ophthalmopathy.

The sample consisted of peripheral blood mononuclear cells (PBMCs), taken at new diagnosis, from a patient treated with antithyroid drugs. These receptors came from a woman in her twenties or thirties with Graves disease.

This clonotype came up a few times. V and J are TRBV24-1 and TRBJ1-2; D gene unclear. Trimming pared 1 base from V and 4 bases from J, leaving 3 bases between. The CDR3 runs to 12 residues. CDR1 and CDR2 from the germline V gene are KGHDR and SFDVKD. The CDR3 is CATSDFGYGYTF. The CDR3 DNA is TGTGCCACCAGTGATTTCGGCTATGGCTACACCTTC.

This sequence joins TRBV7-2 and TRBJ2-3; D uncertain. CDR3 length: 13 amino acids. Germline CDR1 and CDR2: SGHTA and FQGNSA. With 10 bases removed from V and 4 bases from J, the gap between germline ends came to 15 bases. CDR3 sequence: CATRPESSDTQYF. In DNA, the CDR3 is TGTGCCACCCGGCCGGAGTCTTCAGATACGCAGTATTTT.

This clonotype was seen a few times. The DNA for the CDR3 is TGTGCCAGCAGCTTGGAACACCAAGAAGCTTTCTTT. Its protein is CASSLEHQEAFF. This chain links TRBV5-4 with TRBJ1-1; D is ambiguous. The germline V gene has CDR1 SGHNT and CDR2 YYREEE (reference sequence). V dropped 0 bases and J dropped 8 bases, with 8 bases sitting between them. The CDR3 consists of 12 residues.

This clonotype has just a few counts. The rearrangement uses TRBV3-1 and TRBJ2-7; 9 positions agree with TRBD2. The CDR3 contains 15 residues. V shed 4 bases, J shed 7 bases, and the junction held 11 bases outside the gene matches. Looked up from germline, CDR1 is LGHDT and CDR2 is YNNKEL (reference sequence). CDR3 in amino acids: CASSRSTSGPWEQYF. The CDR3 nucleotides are TGTGCCAGCAGCCGATCGACTAGCGGCCCCTGGGAGCAGTACTTC.

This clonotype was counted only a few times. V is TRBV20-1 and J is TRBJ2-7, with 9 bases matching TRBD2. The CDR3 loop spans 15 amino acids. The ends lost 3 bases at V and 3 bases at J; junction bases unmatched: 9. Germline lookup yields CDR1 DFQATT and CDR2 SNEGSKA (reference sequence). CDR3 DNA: TGCAGTGCTAGTTGGCCTAGCGGGATTGGCTACGAGCAGTACTTC. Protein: CSASWPSGIGYEQYF.

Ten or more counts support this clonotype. This CDR3 reads CASSSSPTKNTGELFF. CDR3 nucleotide sequence: TGTGCCAGCAGCTCCTCCCCGACAAAGAACACCGGGGAGCTGTTTTTT. The chain is built from TRBV7-2 and TRBJ2-2; D is unclear. The CDR3 totals 16 residues. The germline CDR1 and CDR2 sequences are SGHTA and FQGNSA. The V gene lost 4 bases and the J gene lost 1 base, with 13 bases spanning the gap.

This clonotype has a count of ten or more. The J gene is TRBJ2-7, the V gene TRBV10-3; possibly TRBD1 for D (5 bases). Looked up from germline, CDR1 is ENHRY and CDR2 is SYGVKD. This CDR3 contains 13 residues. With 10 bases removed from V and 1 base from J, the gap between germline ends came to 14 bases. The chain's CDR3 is CATNPAGSYEQYF. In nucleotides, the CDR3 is TGTGCCACTAACCCGGCAGGGTCCTACGAGCAGTACTTC.

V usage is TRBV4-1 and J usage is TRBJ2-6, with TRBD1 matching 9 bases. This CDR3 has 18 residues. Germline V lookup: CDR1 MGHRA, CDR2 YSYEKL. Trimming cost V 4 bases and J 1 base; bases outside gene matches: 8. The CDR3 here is CASSRGTGKVSGANVLTF. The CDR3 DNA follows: TGCGCCAGCAGCCGAGGGACAGGGAAAGTTTCTGGGGCCAACGTCCTGACTTTC.

DNA of the CDR3: TGTGCCACCCGGCGGGTGGGGACGGGCGGGGCCAACGTCCTGACTTTC. It codes for CATRRVGTGGANVLTF. The rearrangement links TRBV6-2 or TRBV6-3 to TRBJ2-6; D is possibly TRBD1 or TRBD2 (5 bases each). V shed 10 bases and J shed 4 bases, with 20 bases lying between them. This CDR3 contains 16 residues. Germline assignment: CDR1 MNHEY and CDR2 SVGEGT.

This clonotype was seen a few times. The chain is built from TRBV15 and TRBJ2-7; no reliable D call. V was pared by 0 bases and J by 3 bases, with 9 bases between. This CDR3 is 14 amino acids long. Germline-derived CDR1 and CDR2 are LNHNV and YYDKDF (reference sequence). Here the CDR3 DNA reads TGTGCCACCAGCAGAGATAGAGCGAACTACGAGCAGTACTTC. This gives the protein CATSRDRANYEQYF.

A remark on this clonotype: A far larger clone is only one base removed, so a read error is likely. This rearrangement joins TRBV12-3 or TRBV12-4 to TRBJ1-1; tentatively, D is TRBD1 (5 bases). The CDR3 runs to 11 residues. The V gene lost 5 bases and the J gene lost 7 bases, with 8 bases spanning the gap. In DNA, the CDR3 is TGTGCCAGCAGTGAGGGGAGTGAAGCTTTCTTT. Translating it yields CASSEGSEAFF.